Each of the 11 T cell receptor beta chains below was sequenced from the same sample in a study of T cell responses to AZD1222 COVID-19 vaccine. The protocol was immunoSEQ multiplex PCR, while the TCRdb copy is restricted to in-frame clones and leaves out a portion. The repertoire holds approximately 150,000 clones, with roughly 87% as singletons. This sample comprised peripheral blood, obtained on day 0 of AZD1222 vaccination. Receptor source: an adult in good health.

This sequence joins TRBV7-2 and TRBJ2-2; either TRBD1 or TRBD2 may supply D (6 bases each). The V gene's germline CDR1 is SGHTA and CDR2 FQGNSA. CDR3 length: 15 residues. The V and J ends lost 6 bases and 7 bases respectively, with 18 bases between them. The CDR3 region has the DNA TGTGCCAGCAGTCGACAGGTCTGGAGGGGCGGGGAGCTGTTTTTT. It codes for CASSRQVWRGGELFF.

The chain combines TRBV7-6 with TRBJ2-7; no clear D gene. V shed 5 bases and J shed 2 bases, with 10 bases lying between them. The CDR3 extends over 13 amino acids. In germline, CDR1 is SGHVS, CDR2 FNYEAQ. The CDR3 loop is CASSRDGPYEQYF. The CDR3 bases are TGTGCCAGCAGCCGCGACGGACCCTACGAGCAGTACTTC. Looking up the rest from reference TRBV7-6 and TRBJ2-7 gives the full variable domain: GAGVSQSPRYKVTKRGQDVALRCDPISGHVSLYWYRQALGQGPEFLTYFNYEAQQDKSGLPNDRFSAERPEGSISTLTIQRTEQRDSAMYRCASSRDGPYEQYFGPGTRLTVT.

V gene TRBV9 combines with J gene TRBJ1-5, with TRBD1 identical over 8 bases. The V gene end was trimmed by 4 bases and the J gene end by 0 bases; junction bases not matched to a gene: 9. The germline V gene has CDR1 SGDLS and CDR2 YYNGEE. The CDR3 runs 17 residues. The CDR3 DNA reads as TGTGCCAGCAGCCCTCATGACAGGGGACATAGCAATCAGCCCCAGCATTTT. This sequence encodes CASSPHDRGHSNQPQHF.

The gene calls are TRBV6-2 or TRBV6-3 and TRBJ1-1; D remains ambiguous. Germline V CDR1 and CDR2: MNHEY, SVGEGT. The CDR3 is 14 residues long. V lost 4 bases, J lost 4 bases, and 13 bases lay in between. The DNA of the CDR3 is TGTGCCAGCAGTTCTCCGGGTCGGAGCACTGAAGCTTTCTTT. It translates to CASSSPGRSTEAFF.

The chain is built from TRBV3-1 (or the pseudogene TRBV3-2) and TRBJ1-5; 12 bases fit TRBD1. This CDR3 comprises 20 residues. Unmatched junction bases numbered 11, after V lost 0 bases and J lost 2 bases. Germline V gene data show CDR1 as LGHDT and CDR2 as YNNKEL (reference sequence). CDR3: CASSQDWDRGLARGNQPQHF. CDR3 in DNA: TGTGCCAGCAGCCAAGATTGGGACAGGGGGCTGGCGAGAGGCAATCAGCCCCAGCATTTT.

CDR3 sequence: CASSLALAGANEQFF. In nucleotides, the CDR3 is TGTGCCAGCAGCTTAGCACTAGCGGGCGCCAATGAGCAGTTCTTC. The V gene is TRBV7-2, the J gene TRBJ2-1; 9 positions agree with TRBD2. The CDR3 spans 15 residues. J was trimmed by 6 bases and V by 0 bases; bases with no gene match: 3. Germline values: CDR1 SGHTA, CDR2 FQGNSA.

The gene calls are TRBV18 and TRBJ1-5; 7 nucleotides align to TRBD1. The CDR3 contains 16 residues. Germline V gene data show CDR1 as KGHSH and CDR2 as LQKENI. V dropped 1 base and J dropped 0; count of bases not matched to a gene: 3. Written as DNA, the CDR3 is TGTGCCAGCTCACCACAGGGGACAGATAGCAATCAGCCCCAGCATTTT. This codes for CASSPQGTDSNQPQHF.

The chain joins TRBV27 to TRBJ1-5; no definite D call. Trimming took off 3 bases at V and 3 bases at J, with 12 bases between the two ends. The germline V gene has CDR1 MNHEY and CDR2 SMNVEV (reference sequence). The CDR3 consists of 15 residues. CDR3 region: CASSFASRANQPQHF. The CDR3 DNA reads as TGTGCCAGCAGTTTTGCCAGTCGGGCCAATCAGCCCCAGCATTTT.

The V gene is TRBV7-2, the J gene TRBJ1-4; weak D call: TRBD1 (5 bases). The V gene lost 3 bases and the J gene lost 8 bases, with 13 bases spanning the gap. The germline gives CDR1 SGHTA, CDR2 FQGNSA. CDR3 size: 14 residues. DNA for the CDR3: TGTGCCAGCAGCTTTGGCAGCCGGGGGGAAAAACTGTTTTTT. This gives the protein CASSFGSRGEKLFF.

In its sample, this clone was seen a few times. The V call is TRBV9, the J call TRBJ2-7; 7 bases agree with TRBD1. Germline lookup yields CDR1 SGDLS and CDR2 YYNGEE. This CDR3 region has 16 residues. With 2 bases clipped from V and 2 bases from J, the junction kept 10 bases outside the gene matches. DNA of the CDR3: TGTGCCAGCAGCGTCAGACAGGGCGAGGCTACCTACGAGCAGTACTTC. This codes for CASSVRQGEATYEQYF.

J is TRBJ2-6 and V is TRBV7-3, with TRBD2 identical over 7 bases. Germline loops: CDR1 SGHTA, CDR2 FQGTGA. J gave up 4 bases and V 1 base, and 7 bases lay outside the gene matches. This CDR3 spans 17 amino acids. The CDR3 here is CASSLMGGPSGANVLTF. In DNA form, the CDR3 reads TGTGCCAGCAGCTTAATGGGAGGGCCGTCGGGGGCCAACGTCCTGACTTTC.